This T cell receptor beta chain was sequenced for a study of T-cell memory formation after mild COVID-19. This CDR3 is built from 13 residues. V lost 5 bases and J 5 bases, leaving 12 bases between the germline ends. Per germline, CDR1 SGHTA and CDR2 FQGNSA. TCRdb used MiXCR to reprocess the 5' RACE reads, holding one entry per CDR3 protein. The table shows about 110,000 distinct CDR3 sequences, with roughly a sixth occurring only once. On this clonotype: The antigen is unknown.

Findings and limits, study-wide: Clones shrinking from day 15 to 85 showed even CD4/CD8 mixes; later expanders tilted CD4+. Proof of SARS-CoV-2 specificity was absent for the second-wave clones that crested on day 37. Some responding clones appeared in pre-infection memory, suggesting cross-reactive memory joined.

V gene TRBV7-2 combines with J gene TRBJ2-5, with D perhaps being TRBD1 or TRBD2 (5 bases each). This receptor was taken from a man in his late teens or twenties who had mild COVID-19 (a few samples of this study predate the infection). Cell type and time point are not known. What was sequenced was PBMCs or a T cell subset sorted from them (not recorded which). In DNA form, the CDR3 reads TGTGCCAGCAGCCGGGACCCCGAGGAGACCCAGTACTTC. Encoded protein: CASSRDPEETQYF.